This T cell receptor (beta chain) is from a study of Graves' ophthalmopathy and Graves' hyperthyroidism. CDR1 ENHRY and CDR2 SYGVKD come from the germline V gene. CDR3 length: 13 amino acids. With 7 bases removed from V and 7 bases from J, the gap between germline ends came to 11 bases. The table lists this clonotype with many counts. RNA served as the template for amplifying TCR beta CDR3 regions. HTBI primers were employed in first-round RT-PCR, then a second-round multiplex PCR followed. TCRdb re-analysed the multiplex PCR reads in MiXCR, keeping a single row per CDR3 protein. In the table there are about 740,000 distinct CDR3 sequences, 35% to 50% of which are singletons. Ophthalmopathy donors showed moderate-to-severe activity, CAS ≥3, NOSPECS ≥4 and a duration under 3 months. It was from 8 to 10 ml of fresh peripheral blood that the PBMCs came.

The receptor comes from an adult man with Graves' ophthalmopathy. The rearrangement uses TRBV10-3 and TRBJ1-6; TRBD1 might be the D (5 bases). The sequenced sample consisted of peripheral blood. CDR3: CAITGDGNSPLHF. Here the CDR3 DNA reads TGTGCCATCACGGGGGACGGGAATTCACCCCTCCACTTT.